This T cell receptor beta chain was recorded in a study of T cells in localized non-small cell lung cancer. This CDR3 spans 16 amino acids. Profiling relied on immunoSEQ multiplex PCR, and the TCRdb table lists in-frame clones only, not all of them. The top ten hold roughly a fifth of the sample, which has about 2,200 clones, roughly a third seen once. This clonotype originated in a female donor older than 55 with stage I lung adenocarcinoma. Sequencing was performed on lung tumor tissue, taken before any cancer treatment. The V call is TRBV7-5, the J call TRBJ1-6; the table names TRBD1, a call not compared with the DNA. TRBV7-5 is classified as a pseudogene. CDR3 amino acids: CASSLQGSSYNSPLHF. The CDR3 coding sequence is TGTGCCAGCAGCTTACAGGGGAGCTCCTATAATTCACCCCTCCACTTT.